There are a few counts of the clone carrying this T cell receptor beta chain. The V end lost 7 bases, the J end lost 11 bases, and 20 bases lay between the germline ends. The CDR3 is made up of 13 amino acids. Germline values: CDR1 LNHDA, CDR2 SQIVND (reference sequence). This record comes from a study of T cell repertoires in cytomegalovirus infection. Whole-study context: CMV infection together with matching HLA type was indicated by public TCR beta signatures.

Via MiXCR, TCRdb re-called the reads, giving one row per CDR3 protein. The repertoire consists of about 240,000 distinct CDR3 sequences, with around 12% occurring once and the leading ten covering 1.6%. The sequencing sample was made of PBMCs. The receptor was isolated from a human donor in good health (CMV status not recorded). Some clones in this sample may be carry-over from other donors' samples. The J gene is TRBJ1-1, the V gene TRBV19, with a weak D call TRBD1 (5 bases). This CDR3 is CASTADIAVGAFF. CDR3 sequence (DNA): TGTGCCAGTACCGCGGACATCGCCGTCGGGGCTTTCTTT.